The following is a T cell receptor (beta chain) sequence with its context. Its antigen is currently unknown. V lost 6 bases to trimming and J lost 1 base; unmatched junction nucleotides: 9. The CDR3 length is 16 residues. The germline CDR1 and CDR2 sequences are LNHDA and SQIVND (reference sequence). This entry belongs to a study of T cell responses to AZD1222 COVID-19 vaccine. Whole-study results and caveats: Vaccine-related CD4 TCRs covered spike, predominating at 160-218 and 743-854.

Pooling was applied to second doses at about 4 or about 12 weeks. This table comes from immunoSEQ multiplex PCR, and its TCRdb copy is limited to in-frame clones, with some not included. Among fewer than 110,000 clones, 87% were seen once, and the ten largest hold 4.8%. This TCR was sampled from an adult who received the AZD1222 COVID-19 vaccine. The specimen comprised peripheral blood, sampled 28 days after the second AZD1222 dose. The chain employs TRBV19 and TRBJ2-7, with TRBD1 identical over 10 bases. The CDR3 DNA reads TGTGCCAGTAGACAACCGGGACAGGGGCCTTCCTACGAGCAGTACTTC. It is translated as CASRQPGQGPSYEQYF.